This TCR beta chain appears in the sequencing data of a study of T cells in women clearing cervical HPV infection. Findings and caveats of the study: CIN3+ cases had significantly higher TCR richness than controls; evenness did not differ.

Assay used: immunoSEQ multiplex PCR; TCRdb lists only in-frame clones, some missing. The sample table sets out tens of thousands of clones. Germline V lookup: CDR1 DFQATT, CDR2 SNEGSKA (reference sequence). The trim removed 6 bases at V and 0 bases at J, leaving 5 bases unmatched. The CDR3 is 14 amino acids. Concerning this clone: The antigen is unknown. The DNA ends 3 residues before the CDR3 does, and the rest of the CDR3 is filled in from the germline J gene.

Input material: blood buffy coat. This clonotype was sampled from a woman aged 18 to 75 with a cervical HPV16 infection that either progressed to CIN3+ or cleared (not recorded which). The chain has TRBV20-1 and TRBJ1-5; 7 nucleotides agree with TRBD1. CDR3 in amino acids: CSAEGQYSNQPQHF. The DNA read from the CDR3 is TGCAGTGCGGAGGGACAGTATAGCAATCAGCCC.